This entry concerns a single T cell receptor (beta chain). Its antigen remains unknown. Healthy donors' buffy coats yielded the PBMC. RNA was isolated from duplicate vials, each containing around 150,000 sorted CD8+ T cells, for every subset. The record originates from a study of human CD8 memory T cell subsets. Notes on the study in general: This study sequenced only the T cell receptor beta chains and no others.

Germline CDR1 LNHDA, CDR2 SQIVND (reference sequence). This CDR3 has 14 amino acids. Preparation of the TCR beta libraries relied on UMI-labeled 5' RACE. Using the 5' RACE reads, TCRdb records one entry per CDR3 protein without DNA. This sample's table reports more than 7,500 distinct CDR3 sequences. The chain links TRBV19 to TRBJ2-2; lacking DNA, the TRBD1 call made by TCRdb goes unchecked. The sample comprised CD8+ T cells from PBMCs. The clonotype comes from a human donor in good health. CDR3 in amino acids: CASAPTGTTGELFF. The variable domain in full, completed from reference TRBV19 and TRBJ2-2, reads DGGITQSPKYLFRKEGQNVTLSCEQNLNHDAMYWYRQDPGQGLRLIYYSQIVNDFQKGDIAEGYSVSREKKESFPLTVTSAQKNPTAFYLCASAPTGTTGELFFGEGSRLTVL.